The T cell receptor (beta chain) under discussion was sequenced for a study of blood T cell repertoires in COVID-19 (dated by TCRdb to 2019 to 2021). Context from the whole study: The collaborator samples originated in the United States, Italy and Spain and spanned the acute and convalescent phases of COVID-19. The material from the prospective study consisted of cDNA or gDNA derived from T cells, B-cell-depleted T cells, or PBMCs. The dataset comprised deeply sampled blood TCRbeta repertoires from subjects exposed to, actively infected with, or recovered from COVID-19. A freely available public database, intended as a resource for researchers studying the immune response to SARS-CoV-2, is where the repertoires were released. The samples were drawn from two sources: the first 160 participants of the ongoing ImmuneRACE study, and over 950 subjects contributed by 6 global collaborators. Sample metadata almost always included a de-identified subject ID, COVID-19 status, age in years and sex. Where available, HLA class I and class II types were obtained from metadata supplied by the sample provider rather than from assay-based typing.

V lost 6 bases and J lost 5 bases, and the count of bases not matched to a germline gene is 5. From the germline V gene, CDR1 is MDHEN and CDR2 is SYDVKM. From its cysteine to its phenylalanine, the CDR3 spans 15 amino acids. This entry keeps only the CDR3 DNA: 45 bases, framed from base 1. The immunoSEQ Assay, a bias-controlled multiplex PCR, was used to amplify TCRbeta CDR3 regions from genomic DNA. The study's processing was this. Nucleated cell counts per sample were estimated from amplification of reference gene primers within the assay. To quantify the absolute abundance of each unique TCRbeta CDR3 rearrangement, sequence reads were collapsed and filtered. For each sample, productive Simpson clonality was calculated as the square root of Simpson's diversity index over productive rearrangements. Here the immuneACCESS table is served through TCRdb, limited to in-frame sequences with V and J called. Missing clones are a known gap in these copies; in checked studies unresolved V genes cover under half, and the rest lacks a known reason. The DNA gave D and trimming, while V, J and clone size come from that table. The sample includes roughly 340,000 clones, with 75% to 90% observed a single time. Over 0.95% of the sample lies in the top ten.

Participants in the prospective study were enrolled through a virtual design, were aged roughly 18 to 90 years, and lived in under 25 United States geographic areas. Cohort assignment in the prospective study relied on participant-reported clinical history from a screening survey and a study questionnaire. Recovered participants in ImmuneRACE Cohort 3 were defined as having two consecutive negative NP/OP PCR tests, clearance from a healthcare professional, or resolution of symptoms. Each participant in the prospective study had whole blood, serum and a nasopharyngeal or oropharyngeal swab collected by mobile phlebotomists. Participants in the prospective study had the option to provide additional blood draws and questionnaires over an approximately 2-month period. Before DNA extraction, blood samples from the prospective study were shipped at room temperature or frozen. The paper's findings and limits, for the study overall: The amount of clinical and demographic metadata varied by source and participant and was provided uncurated.

Comment on this clone: It lacks a known antigen. No much larger clonotype is one base removed from it; base qualities were not supplied.

The clonotype originates from a man between 18 and 35 years old who had recovered from COVID-19. The rearranged segments are TRBV28 and TRBJ2-2; 11 middle bases align to TRBD1. What was sequenced was PBMCs or T cells enriched from blood (not recorded which). The CDR3 is CASSWDRGLTGELFF. The sequence in DNA is TGTGCCAGCAGCTGGGACAGGGGGTTAACCGGGGAGCTGTTTTTT.